This T cell receptor (beta chain) was obtained from a study of blood T cells in healthy people across ages. General observations from the study: Roughly linearly, TCR beta diversity per million T cells fell as age increased.

On this clonotype itself: The antigen is not known.

A sample-barcoded 5' primer and a J-beta primer mix were used in a second PCR of about 7 to 12 cycles. TCRdb reprocessed the 5' RACE reads with MiXCR, giving one entry per CDR3 protein. The table lists nearly 800,000 distinct CDR3 sequences, more than 20% of them singletons. Donors were systemically healthy Caucasian individuals from Russia aged roughly 6 to 95 years. With V trimmed by 4 bases and J by 6 bases, 4 bases remained unmatched. This CDR3 has 13 amino acids. These same records also appear under a second study, on T cells of mothers and their children. Turning to that study: In the second PCR, M1S primer introduced barcodes and 2-4 random bases. Each mother yielded more than 9.5 million TCR beta CDR3 reads. Each child yielded about 3 million reads.

The specimen sequenced was blood. The chain combines TRBV12-3 or TRBV12-4 with TRBJ2-7; 9 bases map to TRBD1. This clonotype originated in a boy aged 5 to 17 in good health. The DNA for the CDR3 is TGTGCCAGCAGTTCCGGGACAGGGACCGAGCAGTACTTC. Residues: CASSSGTGTEQYF.